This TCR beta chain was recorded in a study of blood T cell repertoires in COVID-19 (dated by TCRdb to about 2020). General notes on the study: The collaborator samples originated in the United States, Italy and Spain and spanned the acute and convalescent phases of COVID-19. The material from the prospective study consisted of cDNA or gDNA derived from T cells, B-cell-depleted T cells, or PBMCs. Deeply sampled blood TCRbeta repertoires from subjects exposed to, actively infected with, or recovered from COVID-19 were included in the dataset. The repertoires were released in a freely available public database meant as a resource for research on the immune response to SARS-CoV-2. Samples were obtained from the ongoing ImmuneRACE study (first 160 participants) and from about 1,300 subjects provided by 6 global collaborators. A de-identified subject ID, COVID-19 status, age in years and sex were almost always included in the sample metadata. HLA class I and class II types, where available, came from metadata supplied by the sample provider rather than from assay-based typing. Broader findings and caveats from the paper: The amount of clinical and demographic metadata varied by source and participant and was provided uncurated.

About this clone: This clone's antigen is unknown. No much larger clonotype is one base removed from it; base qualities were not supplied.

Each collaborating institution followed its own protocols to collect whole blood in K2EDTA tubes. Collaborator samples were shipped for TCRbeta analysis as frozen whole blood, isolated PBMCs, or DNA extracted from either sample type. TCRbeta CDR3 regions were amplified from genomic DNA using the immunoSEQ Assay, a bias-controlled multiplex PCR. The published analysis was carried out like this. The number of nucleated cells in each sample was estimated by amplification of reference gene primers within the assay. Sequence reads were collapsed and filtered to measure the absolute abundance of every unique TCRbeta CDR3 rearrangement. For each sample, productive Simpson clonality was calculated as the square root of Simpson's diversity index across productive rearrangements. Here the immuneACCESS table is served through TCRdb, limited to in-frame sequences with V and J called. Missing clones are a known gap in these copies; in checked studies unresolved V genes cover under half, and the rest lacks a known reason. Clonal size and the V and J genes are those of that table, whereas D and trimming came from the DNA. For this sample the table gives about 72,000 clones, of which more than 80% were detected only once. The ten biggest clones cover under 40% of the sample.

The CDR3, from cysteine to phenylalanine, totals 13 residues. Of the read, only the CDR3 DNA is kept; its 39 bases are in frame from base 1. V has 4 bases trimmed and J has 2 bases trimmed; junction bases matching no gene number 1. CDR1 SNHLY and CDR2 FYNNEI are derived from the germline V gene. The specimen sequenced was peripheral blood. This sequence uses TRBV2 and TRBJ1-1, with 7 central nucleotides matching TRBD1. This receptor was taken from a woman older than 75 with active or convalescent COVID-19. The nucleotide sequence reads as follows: TGTGCCAGCAGTGCAGGGGGAAACACTGAAGCTTTCTTT. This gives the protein CASSAGGNTEAFF.